Listed below are T cell receptor beta chains from one sample, sequenced in a study of T cells in tuberculosis. Data came from immunoSEQ multiplex PCR; TCRdb stores just in-frame clones and leaves some out. The sample holds tens of thousands of clones; 65% to 90% are singletons and the top ten take 10% to 15%. Sequencing was carried out using CD1b-GMM tetramer-negative cells sorted from PBMCs. All receptors come from an adult woman with latent tuberculosis. Each CDR3 is given with its conserved first and last residue. D genes are given only for firm matches. Where a row states a size, it is once, few, many or the class of an expanded clone; other rows omit it.

d_gene: TRBD1
v_gene: TRBV19
abundance: .
j_gene: TRBJ1-1
CDR3nt: TGTGCCAGTAGACTCCGGGACAGGGGGCTCACTGAAGCTTTCTTT
CDR3aa: CASRLRDRGLTEAFF

d_gene: .
v_gene: TRBV18
abundance: .
j_gene: TRBJ2-7
CDR3nt: TGTGCCAGCTCACTCCCCGGGAGAACCTACGAGCAGTACTTC
CDR3aa: CASSLPGRTYEQYF

d_gene: TRBD2
v_gene: TRBV2
abundance: once
j_gene: TRBJ2-1
CDR3nt: TGTGCCAGCAGTGTTGGGACTAGCGGATTCAATGAGCAGTTCTTC
CDR3aa: CASSVGTSGFNEQFF

d_gene: TRBD1
v_gene: TRBV6-4
abundance: .
j_gene: TRBJ2-7
CDR3nt: TGTGCCACTCCCCAAAGGATCCAGGACAGGGCCCTATACGAGCAGTACTTC
CDR3aa: CATPQRIQDRALYEQYF

d_gene: TRBD2
v_gene: TRBV18
abundance: .
j_gene: TRBJ2-1
CDR3nt: TGTGCCAGCTCACCACCGAGGTCTAGCGGGACGGTTGAGCAGTTCTTC
CDR3aa: CASSPPRSSGTVEQFF

d_gene: TRBD2
v_gene: TRBV5-1
abundance: .
j_gene: TRBJ2-2
CDR3nt: TGCGCCAGCAGCCCAGGGACTAGCGGGAGCGGGGAGCTGTTTTTT
CDR3aa: CASSPGTSGSGELFF

d_gene: TRBD1
v_gene: TRBV11-2
abundance: .
j_gene: TRBJ2-3
CDR3nt: TGTGCCAGCAGCTCCTTCCCCAGGGGGCCCACAGATACGCAGTATTTT
CDR3aa: CASSSFPRGPTDTQYF

d_gene: .
v_gene: TRBV9
abundance: .
j_gene: TRBJ2-3
CDR3nt: TGTGCCAGCGGGGGGGCCCGGACGCAGTATTTT
CDR3aa: CASGGARTQYF

d_gene: TRBD1
v_gene: TRBV9
abundance: .
j_gene: TRBJ1-5
CDR3nt: TGTGCCAGCAGCGGACAGGGGAATCAGCCCCAGCATTTT
CDR3aa: CASSGQGNQPQHF

d_gene: .
v_gene: TRBV2
abundance: .
j_gene: TRBJ1-1
CDR3nt: TGTGCCAGCATGGAAGGGGCGGGATATCCCACTGAAGCTTTCTTT
CDR3aa: CASMEGAGYPTEAFF

d_gene: TRBD1
v_gene: TRBV7-2
abundance: .
j_gene: TRBJ1-3
CDR3nt: TGTGCCAGCAGCTTCGGACAGGGCCAAGGAAACACCATATATTTT
CDR3aa: CASSFGQGQGNTIYF

d_gene: TRBD2
v_gene: TRBV6-1
abundance: .
j_gene: TRBJ2-1
CDR3nt: TGTGCCAGCAGTGGGCTAGCGGTCAATGAGCAGTTCTTC
CDR3aa: CASSGLAVNEQFF

d_gene: TRBD1
v_gene: TRBV19
abundance: few
j_gene: TRBJ1-1
CDR3nt: TGTGCCAGTAACAGGGGGCTGAACACTGAAGCTTTCTTT
CDR3aa: CASNRGLNTEAFF

d_gene: .
v_gene: TRBV7-2
abundance: .
j_gene: TRBJ2-7
CDR3nt: TGTGCCAGCAGTCCCCAATCCTACGAGCAGTACTTC
CDR3aa: CASSPQSYEQYF

d_gene: TRBD1
v_gene: TRBV6-1
abundance: .
j_gene: TRBJ2-3
CDR3nt: TGTGCCAGCAGACAGGGACAGTGGGCGCAGTATTTT
CDR3aa: CASRQGQWAQYF

d_gene: .
v_gene: TRBV7-7
abundance: .
j_gene: TRBJ2-5
CDR3nt: TGTGCCAGCAGCCAAACAGGGATCCAAGAGACCCAGTACTTC
CDR3aa: CASSQTGIQETQYF

d_gene: .
v_gene: TRBV7-2
abundance: .
j_gene: TRBJ2-3
CDR3nt: TGTGCCAGCAGCCCCCGGGTGGGGGGGCGGGATACGCAGTATTTT
CDR3aa: CASSPRVGGRDTQYF

d_gene: TRBD1
v_gene: TRBV7-9
abundance: once
j_gene: TRBJ2-5
CDR3nt: TGTGCCAGCAGCATGCGCACCAGGACAGGGTCCGGGGAGACCCAGTACTTC
CDR3aa: CASSMRTRTGSGETQYF

d_gene: TRBD1
v_gene: TRBV4-2
abundance: .
j_gene: TRBJ1-5
CDR3nt: TGTGCCAGCAGCCAACAAACAGGGGGCGGTAATCAGCCCCAGCATTTT
CDR3aa: CASSQQTGGGNQPQHF

d_gene: TRBD1
v_gene: TRBV6-5
abundance: .
j_gene: TRBJ2-7
CDR3nt: TGTGCCAGCAAGCCCCATGGACAGGGGGCGGAAGAGCAGTACTTC
CDR3aa: CASKPHGQGAEEQYF

d_gene: TRBD2
v_gene: TRBV11-2
abundance: .
j_gene: TRBJ2-7
CDR3nt: TGTGCCAGCAGCTTAGCCGGGACTAGCGGTAACTACGAGCAGTACTTC
CDR3aa: CASSLAGTSGNYEQYF

d_gene: .
v_gene: TRBV4-1
abundance: .
j_gene: TRBJ2-7
CDR3nt: TGCGCCAGCAGTTTAGCAGACGGGACTGGTTACGAGCAGTACTTC
CDR3aa: CASSLADGTGYEQYF

d_gene: TRBD2
v_gene: TRBV7-3
abundance: .
j_gene: TRBJ2-5
CDR3nt: TGTGCCAGCAGCCCGGGACTAGCGGGGGCAGGGACCCAGTACTTC
CDR3aa: CASSPGLAGAGTQYF

d_gene: .
v_gene: TRBV19
abundance: .
j_gene: TRBJ2-1
CDR3nt: TGTGCCAGTAGTACCAGACACTTGAGGGATCACAATGAGCAGTTCTTC
CDR3aa: CASSTRHLRDHNEQFF

d_gene: TRBD2
v_gene: TRBV5-1
abundance: .
j_gene: TRBJ2-7
CDR3nt: TGCGCCAGCAGTCACTCGACTAGCGGGGCCTACGAGCAGTACTTC
CDR3aa: CASSHSTSGAYEQYF

d_gene: .
v_gene: TRBV4-2
abundance: .
j_gene: TRBJ2-5
CDR3nt: TGTGCCAGCAGCCAAGAGAAGGGGTGGGAGACCCAGTACTTC
CDR3aa: CASSQEKGWETQYF

d_gene: .
v_gene: TRBV6-5
abundance: .
j_gene: TRBJ1-1
CDR3nt: TGTGCCAGCAGTTTAGAACCCTACACTGAAGCTTTCTTT
CDR3aa: CASSLEPYTEAFF

d_gene: .
v_gene: TRBV28
abundance: .
j_gene: TRBJ2-7
CDR3nt: TGTGCCAGCAGTTTCCCACTCTCCGAGCAGTACTTC
CDR3aa: CASSFPLSEQYF

d_gene: .
v_gene: TRBV19
abundance: .
j_gene: TRBJ1-1
CDR3nt: TGTGCCAGTAGTATAGAGGGGGGGTTCACTGAAGCTTTCTTT
CDR3aa: CASSIEGGFTEAFF

d_gene: TRBD1
v_gene: TRBV5-8
abundance: .
j_gene: TRBJ2-3
CDR3nt: TGTGCCAGCAGCTTCCTTACAACAGGGGTCCGTAGCACAGATACGCAGTATTTT
CDR3aa: CASSFLTTGVRSTDTQYF

d_gene: .
v_gene: TRBV11-2
abundance: .
j_gene: TRBJ2-1
CDR3nt: TGTGCCAGCAGCCCGAACCAGGGGAGCTCCTACAATGAGCAGTTCTTC
CDR3aa: CASSPNQGSSYNEQFF

d_gene: TRBD2
v_gene: TRBV2
abundance: .
j_gene: TRBJ2-3
CDR3nt: TGTGCCAGCAGTGAAACTAGCGGGAAAGATACGCAGTATTTT
CDR3aa: CASSETSGKDTQYF

d_gene: TRBD2
v_gene: TRBV5-1
abundance: few
j_gene: TRBJ2-1
CDR3nt: TGCGCCAGCAGCCCCGGGGTAGCGGGGCGCAATGAGCAGTTCTTC
CDR3aa: CASSPGVAGRNEQFF

d_gene: TRBD2
v_gene: TRBV4-1
abundance: .
j_gene: TRBJ2-7
CDR3nt: TGCGCCAGCAGCCAATTATTTAGCGGGAGACGACCCGAGCAGTACTTC
CDR3aa: CASSQLFSGRRPEQYF

d_gene: .
v_gene: TRBV14
abundance: once
j_gene: TRBJ2-7
CDR3nt: TGTGCCAGCAGCCAAGACCGAGGGCCCTCCTACGAGCAGTACTTC
CDR3aa: CASSQDRGPSYEQYF

d_gene: TRBD1
v_gene: TRBV5-3
abundance: .
j_gene: TRBJ1-2
CDR3nt: TGTGCCAGAAGCTTGGTTGGGCCCCGGGACAGGGGCCCCTTTAACTATGGCTACACCTTC
CDR3aa: CARSLVGPRDRGPFNYGYTF

d_gene: TRBD1
v_gene: TRBV7-2
abundance: .
j_gene: TRBJ2-1
CDR3nt: TGTGCCAGCAGCCCACAGCCCGGGACAGGGCGCAATGAGCAGTTCTTC
CDR3aa: CASSPQPGTGRNEQFF

d_gene: TRBD2
v_gene: TRBV28
abundance: .
j_gene: TRBJ2-7
CDR3nt: TGTGCCAGCAGACGCGGGACTAGCGGGGGGGTTTACGAGCAGTACTTC
CDR3aa: CASRRGTSGGVYEQYF

d_gene: TRBD1
v_gene: TRBV5-8
abundance: .
j_gene: TRBJ2-5
CDR3nt: TGTGCCAGCAGCTTGGGGACAGGGCTGGAGACCCAGTACTTC
CDR3aa: CASSLGTGLETQYF

d_gene: .
v_gene: TRBV6-1
abundance: once
j_gene: TRBJ1-6
CDR3nt: TGTGCCAGCAGTGAGAGTCGGGGTAATTCCCCCCTCCACTTT
CDR3aa: CASSESRGNSPLHF

d_gene: .
v_gene: TRBV10-3
abundance: .
j_gene: TRBJ1-3
CDR3nt: TGTGCCATCAGTGAACCGACAGGCTCTGGGAACACCATATATTTT
CDR3aa: CAISEPTGSGNTIYF

d_gene: TRBD1
v_gene: TRBV28
abundance: .
j_gene: TRBJ1-3
CDR3nt: TGTGCCAGCAGTTTAAGACAGGGGGCCACTGGAAACACCATATATTTT
CDR3aa: CASSLRQGATGNTIYF

d_gene: TRBD2
v_gene: TRBV4-2
abundance: .
j_gene: TRBJ2-1
CDR3nt: TGTGCCAGCAGCCAAGTTACGACTAGCGGGGGGGCCGGGGAGCAGTTCTTC
CDR3aa: CASSQVTTSGGAGEQFF

d_gene: TRBD1
v_gene: TRBV7-2
abundance: few
j_gene: TRBJ2-7
CDR3nt: TGTGCCAGCAGCTTAGCCGACAGGGGGCGCAAGTACTTC
CDR3aa: CASSLADRGRKYF

d_gene: .
v_gene: TRBV9
abundance: .
j_gene: TRBJ2-7
CDR3nt: TGTGCCAGCAGCCCCGGGACAACCTACGAGCAGTACTTC
CDR3aa: CASSPGTTYEQYF

d_gene: TRBD1
v_gene: TRBV25-1
abundance: .
j_gene: TRBJ2-6
CDR3nt: TGTGCCAGCAGAGGGGACAGCTCAGCCTCTGGGGCCAACGTCCTGACTTTC
CDR3aa: CASRGDSSASGANVLTF

d_gene: TRBD2
v_gene: TRBV2
abundance: few
j_gene: TRBJ2-2
CDR3nt: TGTGCCAGCAGACCGACTAGCGGGGAGACCGGGGAGCTGTTTTTT
CDR3aa: CASRPTSGETGELFF

d_gene: TRBD1
v_gene: TRBV19
abundance: .
j_gene: TRBJ2-7
CDR3nt: TGTGCCAGTAGTGCCGGGACAGGGCTTTTCTACGAGCAGTACTTC
CDR3aa: CASSAGTGLFYEQYF

d_gene: TRBD1
v_gene: TRBV9
abundance: .
j_gene: TRBJ2-1
CDR3nt: TGTGCCAGCAGCGTCTCCGGGACAGGGGCAAATGAGCAGTTCTTC
CDR3aa: CASSVSGTGANEQFF

d_gene: TRBD2
v_gene: TRBV4-2
abundance: .
j_gene: TRBJ2-1
CDR3nt: TGTGCCAGCAGCCAAGAAGCGGGAGGGTGGAATGAGCAGTTCTTC
CDR3aa: CASSQEAGGWNEQFF

d_gene: TRBD2
v_gene: TRBV25-1
abundance: .
j_gene: TRBJ2-2
CDR3nt: TGTGCCAGCACCCCCCTGGGAGGGACGGGCACCGGGGAGCTGTTTTTT
CDR3aa: CASTPLGGTGTGELFF

d_gene: TRBD1
v_gene: TRBV4-3
abundance: .
j_gene: TRBJ1-2
CDR3nt: TGCGCCAGCAGCCAATTCGGACAGGGAGGATCCTATGGCTACACCTTC
CDR3aa: CASSQFGQGGSYGYTF

d_gene: .
v_gene: TRBV9
abundance: .
j_gene: TRBJ2-5
CDR3nt: TGTGCCAGCAGCGTAGAACAGGGGGGGGCCCAGTACTTC
CDR3aa: CASSVEQGGAQYF

d_gene: TRBD2
v_gene: TRBV7-2
abundance: .
j_gene: TRBJ2-7
CDR3nt: TGTGCCAGCAGCCCGCAGCGGGAATACGAGCAGTACTTC
CDR3aa: CASSPQREYEQYF

d_gene: .
v_gene: TRBV7-2
abundance: .
j_gene: TRBJ2-7
CDR3nt: TGTGCCAGCAGCCCATCACAGGGCTACGAGCAGTACTTC
CDR3aa: CASSPSQGYEQYF